What follows describes a single TCR beta chain. UMIs accompanied the 5'RACE template switching by which TCR beta cDNA was made. Reprocessing the 5' RACE reads, TCRdb reports a single entry for every CDR3 protein and omits DNA. The repertoire shows a few hundred thousand distinct CDR3 sequences; the top ten hold 0.39%. There are 14 residues in the CDR3. Germline V gene data show CDR1 as SNHLY and CDR2 as FYNNEI. This record comes from a study of T cells expressing NK-cell markers. Study in general: Sorted T-cell subsets CD3+CD56+NKG2C+, CD3+CD56+NKG2C- and CD3+CD56-NKG2C+ were TCR beta-sequenced. Seropositivity for HCMV was found in seven of the eight sequenced donors, with one seronegative.

This chain links TRBV2 with TRBJ1-5. Sequences were obtained from blood T cells: a sorted CD56 or NKG2C T cell subset, CD4+ or CD8+ T cells, or bulk PBMC T cells (not recorded which). The receptor's source is a man between 18 and 35 years old in good health. This CDR3 is CASSELGLGQPQHF.